Sequencing of this TCR beta chain was carried out in a study of beta chain features in type 1 diabetes. Study-wide points: Among patients with Type 1 diabetes, TCRB CDR3s were moderately but significantly shorter in every one of the four CD4+ subsets.

Averaging about 0.12 L, one heparinised blood draw came from each individual donor. The whole isolated RNA underwent reverse transcription, so sequencing captured expressed TCRB transcripts. Assay: immunoSEQ multiplex PCR; the TCRdb copy retains only in-frame clones and omits some. The repertoire holds around 310,000 clones, with approximately 11% as singletons. CDR1 and CDR2 (germline): MNHNY, SVGAGI (reference sequence). V was pared by 6 bases and J by 4 bases, with 9 bases of the junction left unmatched. CDR3 length equals 14 residues. Comment on this clone: Its antigen is undetermined.

The V gene is TRBV6-6, the J gene TRBJ2-7; TRBD1 matches at 7 bases. Sequencing was performed on naive CD4+ T cells from blood. This clonotype originated in a woman aged 25 to 39 in good health. The CDR3 reads CASRKQGPGYEQYF. The CDR3 coding sequence is TGTGCCAGCAGAAAACAGGGGCCGGGGTACGAGCAGTACTTC.